Following are 32 T cell receptor beta chains from one sample sequenced in a study of shared clonotypes between healthy human individuals. Here immunoSEQ multiplex PCR was the method, and the copy in TCRdb shows in-frame clones only, minus some. Of some 1.4 million clones listed, around 97% are singletons. Sequenced: naive CD4+ T cells sorted from blood. Subset here: CD45RA+ positively selected. The receptors shown here come from a man aged 25-45 years in good health.

The chain joins TRBV6-1 to TRBJ2-1; 11 nucleotides line up with TRBD2. Germline CDR1 is MNHNS and CDR2 is SASEGT. The CDR3 runs to 13 residues. Unmatched junction bases numbered 5, after V lost 6 bases and J lost 10 bases. CDR3 amino acids: CASRTSGKEEQFF. The CDR3 DNA is TGTGCCAGCAGGACTAGCGGGAAGGAGGAGCAGTTCTTC.

The gene calls are TRBV11-2 and TRBJ2-1, with 11 nucleotides matching TRBD2. V shed 5 bases, J shed 9 bases, and the junction held 9 bases outside the gene matches. The CDR3 is 15 amino acids. In germline, CDR1 is SGHAT, CDR2 FQNNGV. CDR3 in DNA: TGTGCCAGCAGCAACCGGACTAGCGGGTTTAGTGAGCAGTTCTTC. Translated: CASSNRTSGFSEQFF. The variable domain in full, completed from reference TRBV11-2 and TRBJ2-1, reads EAGVAQSPRYKIIEKRQSVAFWCNPISGHATLYWYQQILGQGPKLLIQFQNNGVVDDSQLPKDRFSAERLKGVDSTLKIQPAKLEDSAVYLCASSNRTSGFSEQFFGPGTRLTVL.

The J gene is TRBJ2-5, the V gene TRBV27, with D possibly being TRBD1 (6 bases). CDR3 length: 15 amino acids. Per the germline V gene, CDR1 is MNHEY and CDR2 is SMNVEV (reference sequence). The germline V and J ends were trimmed by 3 bases and 2 bases, with 13 bases remaining between them. The DNA of the CDR3 is TGTGCCAGCAGTTTTAATGGCAGGGGTCAAGAGACCCAGTACTTC. It translates to CASSFNGRGQETQYF.

This chain uses TRBV28 with TRBJ1-1; D is undetermined. This CDR3 is built from 11 residues. V was clipped by 6 bases and J by 10 bases, with 12 bases between them. The germline V gene encodes CDR1 MDHEN and CDR2 SYDVKM. In DNA, the CDR3 is TGTGCCAGCAGCTCGGATCTTGGAGCTTTCTTT. Amino acid sequence: CASSSDLGAFF.

The V gene is TRBV29-1, the J gene TRBJ2-5; D not certain. Germline assignment: CDR1 SQVTM and CDR2 ANQGSEA. The CDR3 covers 12 residues. V was shortened by 1 base and J by 3 bases, with 6 bases between the two germline ends. The CDR3 region has the DNA TGCAGCGTTGAAGCTGGAGAAGAGACCCAGTACTTC. Protein: CSVEAGEETQYF.

The V gene is TRBV10-3, the J gene TRBJ2-3; the D is unclear. CDR3 length equals 13 residues. Germline CDR1 is ENHRY and CDR2 is SYGVKD. Trimming removed 6 bases at V and 0 bases at J, with 7 bases between. The CDR3 sequence: CAISLLSTDTQYF. The CDR3 bases are TGTGCCATCAGCCTACTAAGCACAGATACGCAGTATTTT.

The chain links TRBV7-9 to TRBJ2-7, with 9 positions matching TRBD2. The V and J ends lost 8 bases and 1 base, in that order; junction bases with no gene match: 15. Germline V gene data show CDR1 as SEHNR and CDR2 as FQNEAQ (reference sequence). CDR3 length: 17 residues. The DNA for the CDR3 is TGTGCCAGCGGTTCAGGGCTAGCGGGACTTTTTTCCTACGAGCAGTACTTC. Translated: CASGSGLAGLFSYEQYF.

The rearrangement links TRBV5-5 to TRBJ2-7; D might be TRBD2 (5 bases). Germline assignment: CDR1 SGHKS and CDR2 YYEKEE (reference sequence). The CDR3 has 13 amino acids. The germline V and J ends were trimmed by 4 bases and 4 bases, with 12 bases remaining between them. DNA of the CDR3: TGTGCCAGCAGCCTCGGGATTCTATACGAGCAGTACTTC. As protein: CASSLGILYEQYF.

The chain employs TRBV18 and TRBJ2-7, with D tentatively TRBD1 or TRBD2 (5 bases each). The CDR3 runs 13 residues. CDR1 KGHSH and CDR2 LQKENI come from the germline V gene. Trimming pared 0 bases from V and 3 bases from J, leaving 6 bases between. The CDR3 bases are TGTGCCAGCTCACCACCGGGACGCTACGAGCAGTACTTC. Translated: CASSPPGRYEQYF.

The chain is built from TRBV19 and TRBJ1-4; possible D gene TRBD1, 5 bases. This CDR3 region has 13 residues. From germline, CDR1 is LNHDA and CDR2 SQIVND (reference sequence). The V and J ends lost 4 bases and 10 bases respectively, with 13 bases between them. The CDR3 loop is CASSTGGSGKLFF. The CDR3 DNA reads as TGTGCCAGTAGTACCGGGGGATCCGGAAAACTGTTTTTT. Looking up the rest from reference TRBV19 and TRBJ1-4 gives the full variable domain: DGGITQSPKYLFRKEGQNVTLSCEQNLNHDAMYWYRQDPGQGLRLIYYSQIVNDFQKGDIAEGYSVSREKKESFPLTVTSAQKNPTAFYLCASSTGGSGKLFFGSGTQLSVL.

This chain uses TRBV7-9 with TRBJ1-1; 10 bases agree with TRBD1. The CDR3 has 18 amino acids. V was clipped by 4 bases and J by 5 bases; unmatched bases: 16. Germline CDR1 reads SEHNR; CDR2 reads FQNEAQ (reference sequence). The CDR3 loop is CASSSGTGAMGRGTEAFF. CDR3 nucleotides: TGTGCCAGCAGCTCCGGGACAGGGGCGATGGGGAGGGGGACTGAAGCTTTCTTT.

This clone has a single count. This chain links TRBV18 with TRBJ2-7, with 9 bases lining up with TRBD1. Germline CDR1 is KGHSH and CDR2 is LQKENI. The CDR3 contains 16 residues. The V gene end was trimmed by 3 bases and the J gene end by 6 bases; junction bases not matched to a gene: 12. DNA of the CDR3: TGTGCCAGCTCACCCTCGTGGGTACAGGGGGCCATCGAGCAGTACTTC. It translates to CASSPSWVQGAIEQYF.

The chain carries TRBV28 and TRBJ2-1; TRBD1 matches 9 bases. CDR1 is MDHEN, CDR2 SYDVKM, per germline. The ends lost 5 bases at V and 5 bases at J; junction bases unmatched: 7. The CDR3 has 15 residues. As DNA, the CDR3 is TGTGCCAGCAGTCTACCGGGACAGGGTCACAATGAGCAGTTCTTC. As protein: CASSLPGQGHNEQFF.

This rearrangement joins TRBV4-1 to TRBJ2-5, with TRBD1 identical over 8 bases. J was trimmed by 5 bases and V by 4 bases; bases with no gene match: 9. The CDR3 spans 15 residues. Germline V gives CDR1 MGHRA, CDR2 YSYEKL. The CDR3 loop reads CASSLADRAAETQYF. CDR3 DNA: TGCGCCAGCAGCCTTGCGGACAGGGCAGCGGAGACCCAGTACTTC.

This clone is a singleton in its sample. V is TRBV29-1 and J is TRBJ2-3; TRBD2 matches 7 bases. Germline CDR1 is SQVTM and CDR2 is ANQGSEA. The CDR3 is 13 amino acids. This chain's CDR3 is CRGGSGSTDTQYF. The DNA of the CDR3 is TGCAGGGGGGGTAGCGGGAGCACAGATACGCAGTATTTT.

V and J are TRBV4-3 and TRBJ1-2; no clear D. The CDR3 is 14 amino acids. V was cut by 1 base and J by 4 bases, with 10 bases left in between. From germline, CDR1 is LGHNA and CDR2 YSLEER. CDR3 DNA: TGCGCCAGCAGCCAAGGGAACACCATCTATGGCTACACCTTC. Translated, it gives CASSQGNTIYGYTF.

The chain is built from TRBV19 and TRBJ1-4, with a tentative D call TRBD1 (5 bases). The CDR3 runs 17 residues. The V gene lost 2 bases and the J gene lost 8 bases, with 21 bases spanning the gap. The germline gives CDR1 LNHDA, CDR2 SQIVND (reference sequence). In DNA form, the CDR3 reads TGTGCCAGTAGTATAAAAATTTCGGGGACGAGAGGGGAAAAACTGTTTTTT. The encoded protein is CASSIKISGTRGEKLFF.

The V and J genes are TRBV18 and TRBJ2-5; tentatively, D is TRBD2 (6 bases). The germline V and J ends were trimmed by 0 bases and 7 bases, with 15 bases remaining between them. Germline CDR1 reads KGHSH; CDR2 reads LQKENI. This CDR3 region has 15 residues. The CDR3 nucleotides read TGTGCCAGCTCACCACCGGGGGAGGATAGAGGGACCCAGTACTTC. It codes for CASSPPGEDRGTQYF.

This chain joins TRBV27 and TRBJ2-7; D possibly corresponds to TRBD1 (7 bases). The V end was cut by 7 bases, the J end by 9 bases, with 22 bases between. The CDR3 contains 14 residues. Looked up from germline, CDR1 is MNHEY and CDR2 is SMNVEV (reference sequence). CDR3 nucleotides: TGTGCCAGCAAGACCTGGGCGGGGACAGTCCCGCAGTACTTC. It translates to CASKTWAGTVPQYF.

The chain combines TRBV7-6 with TRBJ2-5, with D perhaps matching TRBD2 (5 bases). In germline, CDR1 is SGHVS, CDR2 FNYEAQ. This CDR3 comprises 16 residues. V dropped 3 bases and J dropped 5 bases, with 19 bases sitting between them. CDR3: CASSFSGIINEETQYF. CDR3 DNA sequence: TGTGCCAGCAGCTTTTCCGGGATAATCAATGAGGAGACCCAGTACTTC.

The rearrangement links TRBV5-1 to TRBJ1-2; 7 bases agree with TRBD1. V lost 0 bases and J lost 8; bases outside the gene matches: 7. This CDR3 is built from 14 residues. Germline V gives CDR1 SGHRS, CDR2 YFSETQ. CDR3 sequence reads: CASSLARQGEGYTF. The CDR3 coding sequence is TGCGCCAGCAGCTTGGCCCGCCAGGGGGAGGGCTACACCTTC.

The chain combines TRBV7-9 with TRBJ2-1; 7 bases fit TRBD2. With 0 bases clipped from V and 4 bases from J, the junction kept 9 bases outside the gene matches. The germline V gene encodes CDR1 SEHNR and CDR2 FQNEAQ (reference sequence). There are 17 residues in the CDR3. CDR3 in DNA: TGTGCCAGCAGCTTAGCGCGCTCCCCGGGGGGTTACAATGAGCAGTTCTTC. Translated: CASSLARSPGGYNEQFF.

The chain carries TRBV2 and TRBJ2-1; the match to TRBD2 covers 16 bases. The CDR3 is 18 amino acids. CDR1 and CDR2 from the germline V gene are SNHLY and FYNNEI. J was trimmed by 4 bases and V by 9 bases; bases with no gene match: 12. The DNA of the CDR3 is TGTGCCAGTCCGACAGGGACTAGCGGGAGGGCCAGGTACAATGAGCAGTTCTTC. It encodes CASPTGTSGRARYNEQFF. The full variable domain, with the rest looked up from reference TRBV2 and TRBJ2-1, is EPEVTQTPSHQVTQMGQEVILRCVPISNHLYFYWYRQILGQKVEFLVSFYNNEISEKSEIFDDQFSVERPDGSNFTLKIRSTKLEDSAMYFCASPTGTSGRARYNEQFFGPGTRLTVL.

The gene calls are TRBV9 and TRBJ1-2; D is uncertain. V was trimmed by 0 bases and J by 4 bases, leaving 10 bases between them. The CDR3 runs to 14 residues. CDR1 is SGDLS, CDR2 YYNGEE, per germline. CDR3 in DNA: TGTGCCAGCAGCGTAGCTGACGGAACCTATGGCTACACCTTC. Protein sequence: CASSVADGTYGYTF.

The V gene is TRBV6-5, the J gene TRBJ1-1; TRBD1 agrees at 8 bases. The CDR3 is 15 residues long. The trim removed 6 bases at V and 3 bases at J, leaving 9 bases unmatched. Per germline, CDR1 MNHEY and CDR2 SVGAGI. The chain's CDR3 is CASSLQGAVDTEAFF. Here the CDR3 DNA reads TGTGCCAGCAGCTTGCAGGGGGCGGTGGACACTGAAGCTTTCTTT.

The rearrangement links TRBV19 to TRBJ2-7; 7 bases align to TRBD1. Trimming at V came to 9 bases and at J to 6 bases, leaving 11 bases not matched to a gene. CDR1 is LNHDA and CDR2 is SQIVND in the germline V gene (reference sequence). The CDR3 extends over 13 amino acids. DNA of the CDR3: TGTGCCAGCCTCGACAGGGAGTTATGCGAGCAGTACTTC. This sequence encodes CASLDRELCEQYF.

V and J are TRBV28 and TRBJ1-5; D is unresolved. V dropped 7 bases and J dropped 3 bases, with 13 bases sitting between them. Germline loops: CDR1 MDHEN, CDR2 SYDVKM. The CDR3 is 14 amino acids. The CDR3 region has the DNA TGTGCCAGCAAGGTCTTAGCTTTCAATCAGCCCCAGCATTTT. This encodes CASKVLAFNQPQHF.

The V and J genes are TRBV29-1 and TRBJ2-1; D is unresolved. This CDR3 is 14 amino acids long. V was pared by 7 bases and J by 3 bases, with 16 bases between. Germline V CDR1 and CDR2: SQVTM, ANQGSEA. CDR3 DNA: TGCAGCGGAGGCCCCCTTACTGACTACAATGAGCAGTTCTTC. It is translated as CSGGPLTDYNEQFF.

The chain carries TRBV7-9 and TRBJ1-1; D is perhaps TRBD1 (5 bases). This CDR3 comprises 14 residues. The V gene lost 0 bases and the J gene lost 6 bases, with 11 bases spanning the gap. CDR1 and CDR2 from the germline V gene are SEHNR and FQNEAQ (reference sequence). DNA of the CDR3: TGTGCCAGCAGCTTAGCGGGGGAGTTGGCTGAAGCTTTCTTT. Translating it yields CASSLAGELAEAFF.

As concerns this clone: One end of the junction is discordant with germline, which a read error may explain. The V gene is TRBV7-7, the J gene TRBJ2-2; 9 nucleotides agree with TRBD1. The CDR3 totals 15 residues. In germline, CDR1 is SSHAT, CDR2 FNYEAQ (reference sequence). The CDR3 is CASSLTGQGAGELFF. The CDR3 bases are TGTGCTAGCAGCCTAACGGGACAGGGAGCCGGGGAGCTGTTTTTT.

This clone has just one count. The genes are TRBV10-3 and TRBJ1-2; D possibly corresponds to TRBD1 (5 bases). The CDR3 has 13 residues. V lost 1 base to trimming and J lost 7 bases, with 10 bases between them. Germline V gene sequence: CDR1 ENHRY, CDR2 SYGVKD. The DNA for the CDR3 is TGTGCCATCAGTGAGTTAGGACAAGGTGGCTACACCTTC. It translates to CAISELGQGGYTF.

The chain is built from TRBV27 and TRBJ2-7; possibly TRBD2 for D (5 bases). The V end was cut by 5 bases, the J end by 2 bases, with 13 bases between. CDR3 length: 14 amino acids. The germline CDR1 and CDR2 sequences are MNHEY and SMNVEV (reference sequence). CDR3 sequence reads: CASSRGGSTYEQYF. The CDR3 DNA reads TGTGCCAGCAGTAGAGGAGGCAGCACCTACGAGCAGTACTTC.